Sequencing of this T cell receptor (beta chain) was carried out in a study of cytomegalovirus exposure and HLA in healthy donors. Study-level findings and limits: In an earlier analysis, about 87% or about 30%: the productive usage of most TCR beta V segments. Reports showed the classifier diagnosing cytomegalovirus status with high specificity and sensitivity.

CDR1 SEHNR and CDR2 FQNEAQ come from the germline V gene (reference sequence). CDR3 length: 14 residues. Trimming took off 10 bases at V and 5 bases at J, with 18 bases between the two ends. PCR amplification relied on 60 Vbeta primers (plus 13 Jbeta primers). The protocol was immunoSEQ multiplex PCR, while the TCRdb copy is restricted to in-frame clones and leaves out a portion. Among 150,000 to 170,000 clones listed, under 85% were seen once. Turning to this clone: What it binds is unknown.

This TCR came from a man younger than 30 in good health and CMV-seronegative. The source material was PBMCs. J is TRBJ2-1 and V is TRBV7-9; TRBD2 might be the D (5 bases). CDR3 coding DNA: TGTGCCAACAAGCAGAGTGCCGGGGACAATGAGCAGTTCTTC. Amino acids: CANKQSAGDNEQFF.